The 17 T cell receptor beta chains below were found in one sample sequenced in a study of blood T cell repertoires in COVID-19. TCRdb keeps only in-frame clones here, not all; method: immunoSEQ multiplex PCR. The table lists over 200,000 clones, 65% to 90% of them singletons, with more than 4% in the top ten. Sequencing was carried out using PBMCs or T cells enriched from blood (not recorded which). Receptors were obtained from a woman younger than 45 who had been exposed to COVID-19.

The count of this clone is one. CDR3 amino acids: CASMTGGTNEKLFF. The CDR3, as DNA: TGTGCCAGTATGACAGGGGGAACTAATGAAAAACTGTTTTTT. The J gene is TRBJ1-4, the V gene TRBV19, with TRBD1 matching over 9 bases. Trimming took 7 bases from V and 1 from J; bases not matched to a gene: 1. This CDR3 comprises 14 residues. Germline-derived CDR1 and CDR2 are LNHDA and SQIVND (reference sequence).

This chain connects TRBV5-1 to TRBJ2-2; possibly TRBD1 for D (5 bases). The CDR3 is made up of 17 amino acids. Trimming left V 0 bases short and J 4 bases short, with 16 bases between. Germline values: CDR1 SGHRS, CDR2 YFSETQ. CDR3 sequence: CASSLAWVREGTGELFF. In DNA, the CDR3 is TGCGCCAGCAGCTTGGCCTGGGTCAGGGAAGGCACCGGGGAGCTGTTTTTT.

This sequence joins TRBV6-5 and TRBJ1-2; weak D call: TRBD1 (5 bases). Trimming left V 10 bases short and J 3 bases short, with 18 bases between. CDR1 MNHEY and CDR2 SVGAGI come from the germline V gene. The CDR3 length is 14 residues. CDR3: CATLGLQGDYGYTF. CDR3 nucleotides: TGTGCCACTCTCGGGTTGCAGGGTGACTATGGCTACACCTTC.

CDR3 residues: CASRGQGGLNGELFF. CDR3 DNA: TGCGCCAGCAGGGGTCAGGGGGGCCTTAACGGGGAGCTGTTTTTT. The gene calls are TRBV5-1 and TRBJ2-2, with D perhaps TRBD1 (7 bases). Germline V gene lookup returns CDR1 SGHRS and CDR2 YFSETQ. The CDR3 runs 15 residues. V was pared by 5 bases and J by 7 bases, with 18 bases between.

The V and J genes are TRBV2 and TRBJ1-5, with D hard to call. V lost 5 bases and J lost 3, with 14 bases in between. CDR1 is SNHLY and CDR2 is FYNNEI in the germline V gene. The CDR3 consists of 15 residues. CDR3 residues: CASSRSGSYNQPQHF. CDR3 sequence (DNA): TGTGCCAGCAGTCGGTCGGGGAGTTACAATCAGCCCCAGCATTTT.

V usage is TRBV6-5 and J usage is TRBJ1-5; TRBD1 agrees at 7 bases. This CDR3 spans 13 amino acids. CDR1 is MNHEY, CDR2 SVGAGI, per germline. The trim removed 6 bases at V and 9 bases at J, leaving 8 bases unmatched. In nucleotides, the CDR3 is TGTGCCAGCAGAACAGGGGAAGGAATGCCCCAGCATTTT. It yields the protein CASRTGEGMPQHF.

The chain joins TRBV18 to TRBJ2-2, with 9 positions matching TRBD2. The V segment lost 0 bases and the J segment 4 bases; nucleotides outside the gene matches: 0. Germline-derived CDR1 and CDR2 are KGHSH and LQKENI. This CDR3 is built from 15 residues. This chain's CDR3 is CASSPPRGGTGELFF. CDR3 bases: TGTGCCAGCTCACCACCGCGGGGGGGCACCGGGGAGCTGTTTTTT.

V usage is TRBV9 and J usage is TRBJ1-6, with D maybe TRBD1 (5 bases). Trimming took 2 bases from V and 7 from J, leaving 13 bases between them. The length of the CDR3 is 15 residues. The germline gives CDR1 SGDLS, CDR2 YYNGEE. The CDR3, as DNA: TGTGCCAGCAGCGTTCAGGCAGGGCGGAATTCACCCCTCCACTTT. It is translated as CASSVQAGRNSPLHF.

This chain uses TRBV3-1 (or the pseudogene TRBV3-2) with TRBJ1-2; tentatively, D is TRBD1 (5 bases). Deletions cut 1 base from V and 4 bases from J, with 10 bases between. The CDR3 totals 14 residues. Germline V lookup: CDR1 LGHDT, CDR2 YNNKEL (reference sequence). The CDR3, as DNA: TGTGCCAGCAGCCAAGCAGGGATTGTCTATGGCTACACCTTC. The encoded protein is CASSQAGIVYGYTF.

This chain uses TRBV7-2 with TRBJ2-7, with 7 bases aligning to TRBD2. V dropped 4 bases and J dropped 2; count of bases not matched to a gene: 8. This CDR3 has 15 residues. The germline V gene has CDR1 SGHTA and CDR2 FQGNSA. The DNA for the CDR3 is TGTGCCAGCAGCTCGGGCGGGGGACGAACCTACGAGCAGTACTTC. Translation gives CASSSGGGRTYEQYF.

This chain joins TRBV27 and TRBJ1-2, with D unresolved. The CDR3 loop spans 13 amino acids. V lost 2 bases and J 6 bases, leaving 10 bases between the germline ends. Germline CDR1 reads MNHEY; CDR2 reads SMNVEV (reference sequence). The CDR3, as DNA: TGTGCCAGCAGTTTAGCGGGTTGGGATGGCTACACCTTC. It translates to CASSLAGWDGYTF.

This CDR3 is CSGGKANTEAFF. The CDR3 coding sequence is TGCAGCGGGGGCAAAGCCAACACTGAAGCTTTCTTT. This chain connects TRBV29-1 to TRBJ1-1, with D possibly matching TRBD1 (5 bases). CDR3 size: 12 residues. V was trimmed by 7 bases and J by 2 bases, leaving 11 bases between them. Germline V gene lookup returns CDR1 SQVTM and CDR2 ANQGSEA.

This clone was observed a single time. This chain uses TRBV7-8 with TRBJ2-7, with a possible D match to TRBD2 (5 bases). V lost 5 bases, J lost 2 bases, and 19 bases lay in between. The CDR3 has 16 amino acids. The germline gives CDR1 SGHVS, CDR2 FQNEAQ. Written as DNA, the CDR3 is TGTGCCAGCAGCCCTCGGACTGAACTAAAAACCTACGAGCAGTACTTC. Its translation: CASSPRTELKTYEQYF.

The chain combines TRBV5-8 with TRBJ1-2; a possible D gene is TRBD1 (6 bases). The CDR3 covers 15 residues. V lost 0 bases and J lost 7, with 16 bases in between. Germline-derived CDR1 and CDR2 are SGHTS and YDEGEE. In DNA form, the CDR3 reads TGTGCCAGCAGCTTGGTTCTAGCGGGGGCACTTGGCTACACCTTC. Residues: CASSLVLAGALGYTF.

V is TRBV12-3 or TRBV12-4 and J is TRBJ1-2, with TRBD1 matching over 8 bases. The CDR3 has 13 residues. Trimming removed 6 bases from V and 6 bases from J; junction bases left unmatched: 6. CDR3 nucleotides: TGTGCCAGCAGGTCCCAGGGGGCGGATGGCTACACCTTC. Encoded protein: CASRSQGADGYTF.

The CDR3 coding sequence is TGTGCCAGCAGCCAAGCAGTAGCGGGGGGGCCTCGGCACAATGAGCAGTTCTTC. Its translation: CASSQAVAGGPRHNEQFF. The chain couples TRBV3-1 (or the pseudogene TRBV3-2) to TRBJ2-1, with 11 bases fitting TRBD2. The V segment lost 1 base and the J segment 5 bases; nucleotides outside the gene matches: 10. There are 18 residues in the CDR3. Germline V gene sequence: CDR1 LGHDT, CDR2 YNNKEL (reference sequence).

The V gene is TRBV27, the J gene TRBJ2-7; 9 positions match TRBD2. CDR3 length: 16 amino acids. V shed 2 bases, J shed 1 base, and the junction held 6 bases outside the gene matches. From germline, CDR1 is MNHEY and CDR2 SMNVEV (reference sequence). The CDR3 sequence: CASSLPGTSTSYEQYF. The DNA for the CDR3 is TGTGCCAGCAGTTTACCCGGGACTAGCACGTCCTACGAGCAGTACTTC.